Listed below are T cell receptor beta chains from one sample, sequenced in a study of blood T cell repertoires in COVID-19. Assay: immunoSEQ multiplex PCR; the TCRdb copy retains only in-frame clones and omits some. The repertoire has 95,000 to 120,000 clones, about 88% of them found once; the top ten carry under 9%. Sequenced: peripheral blood. These receptors all stem from a woman between 65 and 79 years old who had recovered from COVID-19. Each CDR3 is given with its conserved first and last residue. D genes are given only for firm matches. Rows may omit the clone size; those that give it use once, few, many or a size class.

d_call j_call v_call clone_size cdr3_nt cdr3_aa
TRBD1 TRBJ1-5 TRBV4-2 NA TGTGCCAGCAGCCTCAAACCGGGACAGGGGAATCAGCCCCAGCATTTT CASSLKPGQGNQPQHF
TRBD1 TRBJ1-1 TRBV6-4 once TGTGCCAGCAGGGGACAGCCCAACACTGAAGCTTTCTTT CASRGQPNTEAFF
NA TRBJ1-6 TRBV28 NA TGTGCCAGCAGTTACTCGGCCCTCACAGGGAAATCACCCCTCCACTTT CASSYSALTGKSPLHF
NA TRBJ2-7 TRBV4-3 NA TGCGCCAGCAGCCAAGCCTCCGGGAGGGGGCGTTGGTCCTACGAGCAGTACTTC CASSQASGRGRWSYEQYF
TRBD1 TRBJ1-2 TRBV15 once TGTGCCACCAGCCGGGACAGTTACTATGGCTACACCTTC CATSRDSYYGYTF
TRBD2 TRBJ2-1 TRBV30 NA TGTGCCTGGAGTCCGACTAGCGGTGGTCAGTTCTTC CAWSPTSGGQFF
NA TRBJ1-1 TRBV5-5 NA TGTGCCAGCAGCTTGCAACAGAATGAAGCTTTCTTT CASSLQQNEAFF
TRBD1 TRBJ2-2 TRBV2 NA TGTGCCAGCATCGAGGGTAGGGGGCACACCGGGGAGCTGTTTTTT CASIEGRGHTGELFF
NA TRBJ1-3 TRBV11-1 NA TGTGCCAGCAGCCTGAGCAGGGGAAACACCATATATTTT CASSLSRGNTIYF
TRBD1 TRBJ1-6 TRBV30 NA TGTGCCTGGAGTGCGGGACAGGGGGCATATGGGGCCCTCCACTTT CAWSAGQGAYGALHF
TRBD1 TRBJ1-2 TRBV19 NA TGTGCCAGTAGTTTCCGACAGGGGGGACTTGGCTACACCTTC CASSFRQGGLGYTF